This TCR beta chain came from a study of T cell responses to AZD1222 COVID-19 vaccine. Whole-study findings and limits: Regions 160-218 and 743-854 held dominance among vaccine-associated CD4 TCRs, which spanned spike. Baseline serology detected seropositivity in only a handful of AZD1222 recipients. Unmutated variant regions are reportedly targeted by nearly half of spike-specific TCRs. When two AZD1222 doses had been given, Spike-specific TCR breadth and depth rose.

A note on this clone: Its antigen remains unidentified.

Sequencing used immunoSEQ multiplex PCR; TCRdb keeps in-frame clones, though not all of them. The sample consists of around 94,000 clones, roughly 90% of them appearing once. The sequence was obtained from an adult in good health. The material sequenced was peripheral blood, taken on day 0 of AZD1222 vaccination.

CDR3 coding DNA: TGTGCCAGCACCCGAACCCAACAAGAGACCCAGTACTTC. It is translated as CASTRTQQETQYF. V usage is TRBV7-6 and J usage is TRBJ2-5; no definite D call. The germline V gene encodes CDR1 SGHVS and CDR2 FNYEAQ. The CDR3 loop spans 13 amino acids. Trimming left V 7 bases short and J 2 bases short, with 11 bases between.